Only a few counts were recorded for the clone carrying this T cell receptor (beta chain). What it binds is not known. CDR3 length equals 14 residues. Trimming left V 5 bases short and J 2 bases short, with 13 bases between. The data belong to a study of T-cell reconstitution after alpha-beta-depleted transplantation in children. Researchers prepared the TCRbeta library using unique molecular identifiers, the study reports. TCRdb redid the calling of the PCR reads with MiXCR, one entry per CDR3 protein. Among about 980,000 distinct CDR3 sequences listed, 25% to 30% were seen once. General observations from the study: Hyperexpanded clones declined; after one year, newly produced T cells mostly supplied diversity. High day-60 TCRbeta diversity in some patients came from surviving recipient T cells and thymic progenitors. Expanded clones from the graft, numbering several hundred, reportedly supplied alpha-beta T cells about two months after transplant.

The V gene is TRBV12-3 or TRBV12-4, the J gene TRBJ2-7; D perhaps matches TRBD1 (6 bases). This sample comprised PBMCs, mostly from graft donor cells, obtained 360 days after TCRalphabeta/CD19-depleted stem cell transplant. This TCR came from a boy in the first two years of life who had a stem cell transplant for SCID, so the T cells may come from the graft donor. The CDR3 DNA reads as TGTGCCAGCAGTCCCCGCGGACAGACCTACGAGCAGTACTTC. Protein: CASSPRGQTYEQYF.